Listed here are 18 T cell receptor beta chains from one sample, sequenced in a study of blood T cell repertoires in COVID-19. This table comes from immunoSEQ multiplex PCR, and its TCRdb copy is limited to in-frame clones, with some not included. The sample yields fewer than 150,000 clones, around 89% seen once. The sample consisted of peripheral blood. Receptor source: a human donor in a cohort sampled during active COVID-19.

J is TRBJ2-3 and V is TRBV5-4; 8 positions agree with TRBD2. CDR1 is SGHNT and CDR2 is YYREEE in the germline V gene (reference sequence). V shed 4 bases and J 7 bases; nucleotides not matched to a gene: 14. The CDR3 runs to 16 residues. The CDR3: CASSPEGLAGLNTQYF. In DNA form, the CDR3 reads TGTGCCAGCAGCCCGGAGGGGTTAGCGGGGCTAAATACGCAGTATTTT. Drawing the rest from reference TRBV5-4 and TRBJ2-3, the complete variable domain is ETGVTQSPTHLIKTRGQQVTLRCSSQSGHNTVSWYQQALGQGPQFIFQYYREEENGRGNFPPRFSGLQFPNYSSELNVNALELDDSALYLCASSPEGLAGLNTQYFGPGTRLTVL.

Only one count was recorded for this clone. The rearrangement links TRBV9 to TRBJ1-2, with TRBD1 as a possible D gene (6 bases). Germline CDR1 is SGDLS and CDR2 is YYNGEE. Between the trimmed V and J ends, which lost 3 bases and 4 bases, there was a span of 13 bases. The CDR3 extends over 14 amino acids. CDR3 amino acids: CASSANQGFYGYTF. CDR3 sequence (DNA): TGTGCCAGCAGCGCAAATCAGGGGTTCTATGGCTACACCTTC.

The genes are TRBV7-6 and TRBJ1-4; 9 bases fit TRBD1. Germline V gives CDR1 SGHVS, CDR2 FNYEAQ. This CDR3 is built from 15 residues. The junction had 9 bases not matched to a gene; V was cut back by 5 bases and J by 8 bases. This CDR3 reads CASSPSDRGYEKLFF. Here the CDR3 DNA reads TGTGCCAGCAGCCCCTCGGACAGGGGATACGAAAAACTGTTTTTT.

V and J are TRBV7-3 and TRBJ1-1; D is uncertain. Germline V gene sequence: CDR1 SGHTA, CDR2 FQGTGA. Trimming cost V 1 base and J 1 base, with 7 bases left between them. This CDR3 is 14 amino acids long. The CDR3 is CASSLIAGNTEAFF. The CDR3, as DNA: TGTGCCAGCAGCTTAATTGCAGGGAACACTGAAGCTTTCTTT.

The chain's CDR3 is CASSLERARAGYTF. In DNA, the CDR3 is TGTGCCAGCAGCCTAGAACGAGCTCGAGCTGGCTACACCTTC. The V call is TRBV2, the J call TRBJ1-2; no reliable D call. This CDR3 is 14 amino acids long. Germline V lookup: CDR1 SNHLY, CDR2 FYNNEI. Trimming removed 6 bases at V and 7 bases at J, with 18 bases between.

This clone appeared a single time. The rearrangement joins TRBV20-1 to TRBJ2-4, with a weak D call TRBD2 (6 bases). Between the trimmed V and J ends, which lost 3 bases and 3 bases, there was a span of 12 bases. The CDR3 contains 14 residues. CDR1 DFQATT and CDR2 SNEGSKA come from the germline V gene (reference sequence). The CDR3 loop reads CSASFQGGKNIQYF. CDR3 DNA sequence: TGCAGTGCTAGTTTTCAGGGAGGCAAAAACATTCAGTACTTC.

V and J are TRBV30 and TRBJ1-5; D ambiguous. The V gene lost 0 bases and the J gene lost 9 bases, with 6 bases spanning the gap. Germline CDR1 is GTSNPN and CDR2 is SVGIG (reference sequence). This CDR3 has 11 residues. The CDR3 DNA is TGTGCCTGGAGTGTCGGAGGGCCCCAGCATTTT. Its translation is CAWSVGGPQHF.

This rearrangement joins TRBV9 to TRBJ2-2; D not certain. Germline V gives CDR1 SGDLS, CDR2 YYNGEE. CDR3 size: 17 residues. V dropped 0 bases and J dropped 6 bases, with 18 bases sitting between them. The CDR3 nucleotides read TGTGCCAGCAGCGTAGGGCCCCGGGTAAAGGTTGCCGGGGAGCTGTTTTTT. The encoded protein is CASSVGPRVKVAGELFF. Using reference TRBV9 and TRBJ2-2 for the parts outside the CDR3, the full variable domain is DSGVTQTPKHLITATGQRVTLRCSPRSGDLSVYWYQQSLDQGLQFLIQYYNGEERAKGNILERFSAQQFPDLHSELNLSSLELGDSALYFCASSVGPRVKVAGELFFGEGSRLTVL.

Here the CDR3 reads CASSLDRPSTDTQYF. In DNA, the CDR3 is TGTGCCAGCAGCTTGGACAGACCTAGCACAGATACGCAGTATTTT. The V gene is TRBV5-6, the J gene TRBJ2-3; D ambiguous. Germline CDR1 reads SGHDT; CDR2 reads YYEEEE. This CDR3 is 15 amino acids long. V was pared by 0 bases and J by 0 bases, with 8 bases between. Looking up the rest from reference TRBV5-6 and TRBJ2-3 gives the full variable domain: DAGVTQSPTHLIKTRGQQVTLRCSPKSGHDTVSWYQQALGQGPQFIFQYYEEEERQRGNFPDRFSGHQFPNYSSELNVNALLLGDSALYLCASSLDRPSTDTQYFGPGTRLTVL.

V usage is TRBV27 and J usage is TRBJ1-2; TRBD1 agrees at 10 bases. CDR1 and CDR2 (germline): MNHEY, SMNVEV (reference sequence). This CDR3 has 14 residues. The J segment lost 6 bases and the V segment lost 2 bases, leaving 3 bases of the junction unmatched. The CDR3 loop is CASSLKGQGHGYTF. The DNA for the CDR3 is TGTGCCAGCAGTTTAAAGGGACAGGGGCATGGCTACACCTTC.

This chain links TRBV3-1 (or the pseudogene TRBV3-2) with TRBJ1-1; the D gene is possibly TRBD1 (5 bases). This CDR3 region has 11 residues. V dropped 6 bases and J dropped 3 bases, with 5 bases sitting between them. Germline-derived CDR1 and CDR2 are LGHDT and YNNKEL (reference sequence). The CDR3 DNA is TGTGCCAGCAGAGGGGACACTGAAGCTTTCTTT. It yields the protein CASRGDTEAFF.

CDR3 bases: TGTGCCAGCAGTGCCGACAGGGGATTCATCAATGAGCAGTTCTTC. Its translation is CASSADRGFINEQFF. The chain employs TRBV2 and TRBJ2-1; 8 bases agree with TRBD1. The CDR3 length is 15 residues. Germline V gives CDR1 SNHLY, CDR2 FYNNEI. V was clipped by 4 bases and J by 6 bases; unmatched bases: 8.

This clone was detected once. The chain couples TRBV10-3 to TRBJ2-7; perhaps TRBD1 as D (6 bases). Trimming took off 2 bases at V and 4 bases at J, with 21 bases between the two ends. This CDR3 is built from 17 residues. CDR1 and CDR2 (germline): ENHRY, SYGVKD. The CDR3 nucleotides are TGTGCCATCAGTGAGCCAGTGGACAGCCAAGGGCAATACGAGCAGTACTTC. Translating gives CAISEPVDSQGQYEQYF.

The CDR3 DNA follows: TGCGCCAGCAGCTTTCTGGACAGAGGGGACGAGCAGTACTTC. It yields the protein CASSFLDRGDEQYF. The rearrangement links TRBV5-1 to TRBJ2-7, with a weak D call TRBD1 (6 bases). Trimming took off 2 bases at V and 5 bases at J, with 14 bases between the two ends. Germline V gene sequence: CDR1 SGHRS, CDR2 YFSETQ. The CDR3 length is 14 residues.

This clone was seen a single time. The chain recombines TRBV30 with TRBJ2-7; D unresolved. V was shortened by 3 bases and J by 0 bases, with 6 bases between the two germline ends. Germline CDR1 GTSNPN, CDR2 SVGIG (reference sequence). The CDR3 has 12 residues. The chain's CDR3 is CAWSFPSYEQYF. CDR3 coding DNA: TGTGCCTGGAGCTTTCCCTCCTACGAGCAGTACTTC.

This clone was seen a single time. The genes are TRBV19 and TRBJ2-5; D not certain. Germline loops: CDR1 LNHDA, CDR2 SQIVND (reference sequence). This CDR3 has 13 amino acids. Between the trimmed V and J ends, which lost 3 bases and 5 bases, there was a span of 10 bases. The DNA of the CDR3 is TGTGCCAGTAGTATTTCCCTCTTCGAGACCCAGTACTTC. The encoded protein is CASSISLFETQYF. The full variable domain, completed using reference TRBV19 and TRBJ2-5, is DGGITQSPKYLFRKEGQNVTLSCEQNLNHDAMYWYRQDPGQGLRLIYYSQIVNDFQKGDIAEGYSVSREKKESFPLTVTSAQKNPTAFYLCASSISLFETQYFGPGTRLLVL.

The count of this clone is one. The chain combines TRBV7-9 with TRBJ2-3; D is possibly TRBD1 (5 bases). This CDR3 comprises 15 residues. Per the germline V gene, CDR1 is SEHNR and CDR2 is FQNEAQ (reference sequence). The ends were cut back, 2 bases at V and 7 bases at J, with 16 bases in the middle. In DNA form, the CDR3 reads TGTGCCAGCAGCTTACCAGGGAAGATCAGGAATACGCAGTATTTT. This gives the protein CASSLPGKIRNTQYF.

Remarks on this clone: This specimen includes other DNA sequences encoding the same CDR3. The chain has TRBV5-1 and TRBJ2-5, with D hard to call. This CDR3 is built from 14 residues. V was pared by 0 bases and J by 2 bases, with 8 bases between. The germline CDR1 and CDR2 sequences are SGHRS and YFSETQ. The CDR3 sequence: CASSLGAGQETQYF. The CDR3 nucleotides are TGCGCCAGCAGCTTGGGGGCCGGACAAGAGACCCAGTACTTC.